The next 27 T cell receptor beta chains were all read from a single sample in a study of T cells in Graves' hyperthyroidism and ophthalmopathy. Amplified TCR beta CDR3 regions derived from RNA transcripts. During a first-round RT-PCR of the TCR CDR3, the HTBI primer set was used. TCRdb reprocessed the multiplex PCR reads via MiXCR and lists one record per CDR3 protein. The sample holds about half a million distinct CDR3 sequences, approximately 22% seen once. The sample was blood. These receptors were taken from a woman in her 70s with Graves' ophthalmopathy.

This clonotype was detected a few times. Here the CDR3 reads CASSFRDMNTEAFF. The CDR3 bases are TGTGCCAGCAGTTTCCGGGATATGAACACTGAAGCTTTCTTT. This chain connects TRBV27 to TRBJ1-1; D gene ambiguous. Trimming took 3 bases from V and 0 from J, leaving 8 bases between them. The CDR3 extends over 14 amino acids. Germline V gene sequence: CDR1 MNHEY, CDR2 SMNVEV (reference sequence).

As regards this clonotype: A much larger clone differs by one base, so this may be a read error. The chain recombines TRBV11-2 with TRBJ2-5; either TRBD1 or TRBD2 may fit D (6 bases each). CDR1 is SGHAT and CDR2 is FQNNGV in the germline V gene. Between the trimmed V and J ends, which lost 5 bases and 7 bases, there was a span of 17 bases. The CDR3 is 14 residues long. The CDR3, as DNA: TGTGCCAGCAGCCCCCGAGGGGGGTCAGGGACCCAGTACTTC. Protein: CASSPRGGSGTQYF.

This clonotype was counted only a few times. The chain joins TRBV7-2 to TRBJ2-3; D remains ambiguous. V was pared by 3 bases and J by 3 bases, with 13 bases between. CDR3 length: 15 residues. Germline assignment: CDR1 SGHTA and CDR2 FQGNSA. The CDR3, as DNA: TGTGCCAGCAGCTTGGGCGGTGGAGCGACAGATACGCAGTATTTT. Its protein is CASSLGGGATDTQYF.

CDR3 DNA sequence: TGTGCCAGCAGCTTGGGCCGGGTGGGGTATGGCTACACCTTC. Protein: CASSLGRVGYGYTF. This rearrangement joins TRBV7-6 to TRBJ1-2; D call uncertain. This CDR3 comprises 14 residues. Germline CDR1 is SGHVS and CDR2 is FNYEAQ. The germline V and J ends were trimmed by 3 bases and 5 bases, with 13 bases remaining between them.

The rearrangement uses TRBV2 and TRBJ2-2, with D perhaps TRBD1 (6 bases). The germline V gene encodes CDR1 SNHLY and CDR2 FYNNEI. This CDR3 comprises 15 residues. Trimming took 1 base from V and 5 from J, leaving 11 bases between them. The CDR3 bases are TGTGCCAGCAGTGAAGGGACAGCCCGTACCGGGGAGCTGTTTTTT. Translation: CASSEGTARTGELFF.

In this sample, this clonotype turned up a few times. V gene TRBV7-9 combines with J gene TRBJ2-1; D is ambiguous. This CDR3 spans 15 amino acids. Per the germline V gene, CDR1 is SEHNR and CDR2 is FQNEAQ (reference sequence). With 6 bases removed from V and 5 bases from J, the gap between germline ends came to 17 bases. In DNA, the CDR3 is TGTGCCAGCAGACCTCCTTATGCCAGAAACAATGAGCAGTTCTTC. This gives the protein CASRPPYARNNEQFF. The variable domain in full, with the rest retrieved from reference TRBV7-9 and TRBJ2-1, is DTGVSQNPRHKITKRGQNVTFRCDPISEHNRLYWYRQTLGQGPEFLTYFQNEAQLEKSRLLSDRFSAERPKGSFSTLEIQRTEQGDSAMYLCASRPPYARNNEQFFGPGTRLTVL.

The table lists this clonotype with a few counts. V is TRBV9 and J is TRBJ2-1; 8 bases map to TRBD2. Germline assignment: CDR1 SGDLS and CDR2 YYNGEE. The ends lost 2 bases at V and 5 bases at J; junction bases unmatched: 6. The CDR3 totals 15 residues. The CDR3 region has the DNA TGTGCCAGCAGCGTTGAGGGTAGCGGGAACAATGAGCAGTTCTTC. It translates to CASSVEGSGNNEQFF.

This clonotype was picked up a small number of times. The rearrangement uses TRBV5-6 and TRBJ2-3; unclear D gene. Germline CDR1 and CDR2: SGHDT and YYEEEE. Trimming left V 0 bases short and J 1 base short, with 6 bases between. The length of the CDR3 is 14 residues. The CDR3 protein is CASSLVMGTDTQYF. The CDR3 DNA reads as TGTGCCAGCAGCTTGGTTATGGGCACAGATACGCAGTATTTT. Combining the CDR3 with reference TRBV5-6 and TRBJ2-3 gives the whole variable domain DAGVTQSPTHLIKTRGQQVTLRCSPKSGHDTVSWYQQALGQGPQFIFQYYEEEERQRGNFPDRFSGHQFPNYSSELNVNALLLGDSALYLCASSLVMGTDTQYFGPGTRLTVL.

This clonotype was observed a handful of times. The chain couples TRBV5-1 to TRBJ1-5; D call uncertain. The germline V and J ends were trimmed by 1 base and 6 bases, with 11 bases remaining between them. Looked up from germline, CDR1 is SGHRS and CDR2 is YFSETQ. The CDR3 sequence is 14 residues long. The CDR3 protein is CASSLNLRAQPQHF. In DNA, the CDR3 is TGCGCCAGCAGCTTGAATTTGCGGGCTCAGCCCCAGCATTTT.

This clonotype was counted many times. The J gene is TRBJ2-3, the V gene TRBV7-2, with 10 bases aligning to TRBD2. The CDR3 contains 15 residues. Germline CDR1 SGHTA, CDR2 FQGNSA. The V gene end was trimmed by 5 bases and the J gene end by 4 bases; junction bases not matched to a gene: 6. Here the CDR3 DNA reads TGTGCCAGCAGCGAATCTAGCGGGAGCTCAGATACGCAGTATTTT. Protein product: CASSESSGSSDTQYF.

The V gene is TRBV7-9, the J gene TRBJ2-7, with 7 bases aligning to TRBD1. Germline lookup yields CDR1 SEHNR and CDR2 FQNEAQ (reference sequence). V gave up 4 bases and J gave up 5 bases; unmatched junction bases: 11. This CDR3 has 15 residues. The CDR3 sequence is CASSSYRGNFNEQYF. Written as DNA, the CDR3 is TGTGCCAGCAGCTCCTACAGGGGTAATTTCAACGAGCAGTACTTC.

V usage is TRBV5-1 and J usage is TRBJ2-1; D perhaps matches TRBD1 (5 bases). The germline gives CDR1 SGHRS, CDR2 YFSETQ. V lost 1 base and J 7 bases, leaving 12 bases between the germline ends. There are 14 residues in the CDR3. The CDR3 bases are TGCGCCAGCAGCTTGCAGACAGATAATAATGAGCAGTTCTTC. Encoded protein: CASSLQTDNNEQFF.

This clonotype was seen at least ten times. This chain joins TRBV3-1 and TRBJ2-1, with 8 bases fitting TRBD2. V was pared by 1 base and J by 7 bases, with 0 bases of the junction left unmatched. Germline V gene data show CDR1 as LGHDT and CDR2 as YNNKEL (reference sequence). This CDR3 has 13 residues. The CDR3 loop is CASSQVAGNEQFF. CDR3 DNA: TGTGCCAGCAGCCAAGTAGCGGGGAATGAGCAGTTCTTC.

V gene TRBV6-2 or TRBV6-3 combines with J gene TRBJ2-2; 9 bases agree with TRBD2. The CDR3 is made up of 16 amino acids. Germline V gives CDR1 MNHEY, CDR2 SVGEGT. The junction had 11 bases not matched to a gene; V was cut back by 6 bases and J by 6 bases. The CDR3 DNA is TGTGCCAGCAGCCCTTTAGCGGGAGTAGGCGCCGGGGAGCTGTTTTTT. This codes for CASSPLAGVGAGELFF.

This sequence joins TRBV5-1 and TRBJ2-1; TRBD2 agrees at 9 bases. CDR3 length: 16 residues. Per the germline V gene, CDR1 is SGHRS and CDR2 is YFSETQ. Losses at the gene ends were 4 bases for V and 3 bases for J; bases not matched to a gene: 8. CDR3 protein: CASSPGLAGNYNEQFF. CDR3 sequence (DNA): TGCGCCAGCAGCCCGGGGCTAGCGGGAAACTACAATGAGCAGTTCTTC.

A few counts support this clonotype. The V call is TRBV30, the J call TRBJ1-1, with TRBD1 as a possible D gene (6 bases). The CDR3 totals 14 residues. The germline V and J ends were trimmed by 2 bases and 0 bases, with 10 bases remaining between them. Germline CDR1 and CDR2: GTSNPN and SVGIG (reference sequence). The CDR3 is CAWSLGTLNTEAFF. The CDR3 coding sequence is TGTGCCTGGAGTCTCGGGACATTGAACACTGAAGCTTTCTTT.

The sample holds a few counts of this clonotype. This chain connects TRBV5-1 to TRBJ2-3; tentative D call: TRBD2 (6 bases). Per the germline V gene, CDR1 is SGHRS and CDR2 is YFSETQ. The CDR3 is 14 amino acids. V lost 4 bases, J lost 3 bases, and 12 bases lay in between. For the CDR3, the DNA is TGCGCCAGCAGCCGATCTAGCGAAACAGATACGCAGTATTTT. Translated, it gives CASSRSSETDTQYF. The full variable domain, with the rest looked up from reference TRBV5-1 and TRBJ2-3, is KAGVTQTPRYLIKTRGQQVTLSCSPISGHRSVSWYQQTPGQGLQFLFEYFSETQRNKGNFPGRFSGRQFSNSRSEMNVSTLELGDSALYLCASSRSSETDTQYFGPGTRLTVL.

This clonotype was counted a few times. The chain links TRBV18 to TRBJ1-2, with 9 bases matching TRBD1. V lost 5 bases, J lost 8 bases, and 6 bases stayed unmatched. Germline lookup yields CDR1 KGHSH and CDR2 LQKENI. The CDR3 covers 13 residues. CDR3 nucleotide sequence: TGTGCCAGCTCAAGGACAGGGGAGGAGGGCTACACCTTC. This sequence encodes CASSRTGEEGYTF.

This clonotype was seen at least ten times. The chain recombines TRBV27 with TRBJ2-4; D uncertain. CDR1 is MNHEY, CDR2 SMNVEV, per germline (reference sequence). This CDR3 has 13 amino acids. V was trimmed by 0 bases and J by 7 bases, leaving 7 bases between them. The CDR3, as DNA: TGTGCCAGCAGTTTATCGAGTCGGAACATTCAGTACTTC. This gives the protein CASSLSSRNIQYF.

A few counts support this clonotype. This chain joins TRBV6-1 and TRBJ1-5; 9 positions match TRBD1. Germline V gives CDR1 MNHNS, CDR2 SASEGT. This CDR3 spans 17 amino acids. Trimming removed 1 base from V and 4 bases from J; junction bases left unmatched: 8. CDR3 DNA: TGTGCCAGCAGTGAAGTTTCTGTGGGACAGGGAAATCAGCCCCAGCATTTT. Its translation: CASSEVSVGQGNQPQHF.

CDR3 sequence: CASSQQSIIIGTKNIQYF. The CDR3 DNA follows: TGTGCCAGCAGCCAACAATCGATTATCATCGGAACCAAAAACATTCAGTACTTC. The rearrangement joins TRBV12-3 or TRBV12-4 to TRBJ2-4; D remains unclear. The CDR3 sequence is 18 residues long. V was shortened by 6 bases and J by 2 bases, with 23 bases between the two germline ends.

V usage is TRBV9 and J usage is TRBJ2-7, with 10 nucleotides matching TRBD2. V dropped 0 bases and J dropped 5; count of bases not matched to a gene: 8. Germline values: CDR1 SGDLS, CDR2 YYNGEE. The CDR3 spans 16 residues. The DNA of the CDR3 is TGTGCCAGCAGCGTAGGGGCTAGCGGGAGTTCCCACGAGCAGTACTTC. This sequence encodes CASSVGASGSSHEQYF.

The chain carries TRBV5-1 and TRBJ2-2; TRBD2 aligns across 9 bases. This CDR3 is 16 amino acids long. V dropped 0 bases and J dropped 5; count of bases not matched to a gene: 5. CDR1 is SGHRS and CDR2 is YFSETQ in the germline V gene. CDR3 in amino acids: CASSLVRTSATGELFF. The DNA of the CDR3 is TGCGCCAGCAGCTTGGTGAGGACTAGCGCGACCGGGGAGCTGTTTTTT.

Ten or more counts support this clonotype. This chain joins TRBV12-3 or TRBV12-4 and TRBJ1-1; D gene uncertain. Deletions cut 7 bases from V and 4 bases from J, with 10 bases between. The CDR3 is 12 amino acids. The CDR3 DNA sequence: TGTGCCAGCAAAACGGGGAGCACTGAAGCTTTCTTT. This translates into CASKTGSTEAFF.

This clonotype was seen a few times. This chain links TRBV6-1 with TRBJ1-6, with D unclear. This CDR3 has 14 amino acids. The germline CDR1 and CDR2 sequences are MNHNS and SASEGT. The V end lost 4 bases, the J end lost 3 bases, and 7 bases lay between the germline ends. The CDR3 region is CASSARGYNSPLHF. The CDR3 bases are TGTGCCAGCAGTGCCCGGGGCTATAATTCACCCCTCCACTTT.

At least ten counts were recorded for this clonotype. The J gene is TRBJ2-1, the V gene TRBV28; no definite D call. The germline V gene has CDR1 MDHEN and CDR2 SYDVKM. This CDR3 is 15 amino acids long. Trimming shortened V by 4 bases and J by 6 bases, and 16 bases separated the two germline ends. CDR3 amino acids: CASSSWSRSTNEQFF. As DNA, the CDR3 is TGTGCCAGCAGTTCATGGAGTAGGAGTACCAATGAGCAGTTCTTC.

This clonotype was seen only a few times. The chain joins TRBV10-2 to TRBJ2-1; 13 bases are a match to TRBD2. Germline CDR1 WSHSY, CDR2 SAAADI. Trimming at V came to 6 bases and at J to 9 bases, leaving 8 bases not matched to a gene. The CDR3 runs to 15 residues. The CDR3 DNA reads TGCGCCAGCAGCCACAGGACTAGCGGGAGTAGTGAGCAGTTCTTC. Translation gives CASSHRTSGSSEQFF.